These 7 T cell receptor beta chains originate from one sample sequenced in a study of blood T cell repertoires in COVID-19. The method was immunoSEQ multiplex PCR; TCRdb's version includes in-frame clones alone and lacks a portion of them. The table records around 31,000 clones, 88% of them present only once. Sequences were obtained from peripheral blood. These receptors were obtained from a man in his sixties with COVID-19, enrolled during active disease.

This chain joins TRBV7-9 and TRBJ2-1; TRBD2 matches at 9 bases. The CDR3 contains 16 residues. The V segment lost 0 bases and the J segment 3 bases; nucleotides outside the gene matches: 3. The V gene's germline CDR1 is SEHNR and CDR2 FQNEAQ (reference sequence). As DNA, the CDR3 is TGTGCCAGCAGCTTAGCGGGCGGGAGGGTCTACAATGAGCAGTTCTTC. As protein: CASSLAGGRVYNEQFF.

CDR3 amino acids: CASSPGGLGTGELFF. DNA for the CDR3: TGTGCCAGCAGCCCCGGCGGGTTGGGCACCGGGGAGCTGTTTTTT. The chain is built from TRBV6-5 and TRBJ2-2; perhaps TRBD2 as D (5 bases). Germline CDR1 reads MNHEY; CDR2 reads SVGAGI. V lost 6 bases, J lost 4 bases, and 15 bases lay in between. The CDR3 totals 15 residues.

The gene calls are TRBV5-1 and TRBJ2-5, with D possibly matching TRBD1 (6 bases). The CDR3 loop spans 14 amino acids. V was trimmed by 3 bases and J by 1 base, leaving 10 bases between them. The V gene's germline CDR1 is SGHRS and CDR2 YFSETQ. The CDR3 DNA reads as TGCGCCAGCAGCTCGGGCAGGGGCCAAGAGACCCAGTACTTC. It codes for CASSSGRGQETQYF.

The chain carries TRBV2 and TRBJ1-1, with a tentative D call TRBD1 (5 bases). Germline V CDR1 and CDR2: SNHLY, FYNNEI. V shed 3 bases and J shed 1 base, with 6 bases lying between them. The CDR3 sequence is 13 residues long. The CDR3 bases are TGTGCCAGCAGTGACAGGGAGAACACTGAAGCTTTCTTT. This sequence encodes CASSDRENTEAFF.

This chain connects TRBV27 to TRBJ1-1; TRBD1 matches at 8 bases. V gave up 8 bases and J gave up 7 bases; unmatched junction bases: 3. Germline V gene lookup returns CDR1 MNHEY and CDR2 SMNVEV (reference sequence). CDR3 length equals 11 residues. The DNA of the CDR3 is TGTGCCAGCTCGACAGGGGTTGAAGCTTTCTTT. It codes for CASSTGVEAFF.

This chain links TRBV2 with TRBJ1-4, with unresolved D. Trimming stripped 3 bases from V and 1 base from J, with 9 bases between. Germline V gene data show CDR1 as SNHLY and CDR2 as FYNNEI. This CDR3 has 15 amino acids. CDR3: CASSDWSGTNEKLFF. CDR3 sequence (DNA): TGTGCCAGCAGTGACTGGTCGGGAACTAATGAAAAACTGTTTTTT.

The chain employs TRBV11-2 and TRBJ2-2; 7 positions agree with TRBD1. V was pared by 0 bases and J by 7 bases, with 5 bases of the junction left unmatched. The CDR3 spans 15 residues. Germline-derived CDR1 and CDR2 are SGHAT and FQNNGV. CDR3 in amino acids: CASSLDGRGYGELFF. The DNA of the CDR3 is TGTGCCAGCAGCTTAGATGGCAGGGGGTACGGGGAGCTGTTTTTT.